Below are 11 T cell receptor beta chains sequenced from a single sample in a study of immune reconstitution after stem cell transplant in scleroderma. TCRdb called the RT-PCR reads again in MiXCR, with one record for every CDR3 protein. This sample has some 4,000 distinct CDR3 sequences, with around 6% found just once. This specimen was collected before or after autologous hematopoietic stem cell transplantation (not recorded which). Source of these receptors: a female donor with systemic sclerosis.

By frequency in the sample, this clonotype is medium-sized. CDR3 amino acids: CSAPRDFTRNEQFF. As DNA, the CDR3 is TGCAGTGCCCCCCGGGACTTCACCCGTAATGAGCAGTTCTTC. The chain is built from TRBV20-1 and TRBJ2-1; D might be TRBD2 (6 bases). The V end lost 6 bases, the J end lost 7 bases, and 19 bases lay between the germline ends. CDR1 DFQATT and CDR2 SNEGSKA come from the germline V gene (reference sequence). There are 14 residues in the CDR3.

J is TRBJ2-7 and V is TRBV20-1; no reliable D call. Germline V gene lookup returns CDR1 DFQATT and CDR2 SNEGSKA (reference sequence). There are 15 residues in the CDR3. Trimming cost V 0 bases and J 0 bases, with 12 bases left between them. The CDR3 bases are TGCAGTGCTAGAGAAGGAGTGGGGAACTCCTACGAGCAGTACTTC. Translating it yields CSAREGVGNSYEQYF.

By its share, this clonotype is medium-sized. The genes are TRBV20-1 and TRBJ2-1, with D unresolved. The CDR3 is 14 amino acids. Trimming removed 3 bases at V and 6 bases at J, with 15 bases between. Germline lookup yields CDR1 DFQATT and CDR2 SNEGSKA (reference sequence). The CDR3 spells CSASRFRQSNEQFF. The CDR3, as DNA: TGCAGTGCTAGTAGGTTTCGGCAGTCCAATGAGCAGTTCTTC.

By frequency in the sample, this clonotype is medium-sized. This chain uses TRBV7-2 with TRBJ2-7; no definite D call. CDR3 length: 14 amino acids. Germline CDR1 and CDR2: SGHTA and FQGNSA. V lost 1 base and J 2 bases, leaving 9 bases between the germline ends. CDR3 in DNA: TGTGCCAGCAGCTTAGTTCTAGGCACCTACGAGCAGTACTTC. Translating it yields CASSLVLGTYEQYF.

This clonotype was observed a few times. This may come from a read error, since a much larger clone is one base off. The chain employs TRBV7-9 and TRBJ2-1; D remains ambiguous. This CDR3 region has 11 residues. Germline CDR1 and CDR2: SEHNR and FQNEAQ (reference sequence). CDR3 sequence: CASSPYNGQFF. In nucleotides, the CDR3 is TGTGCCAGCAGTCCGTACAATGGGCAGTTCTTC.

The V call is TRBV5-6, the J call TRBJ2-7; D is possibly TRBD2 (6 bases). Looked up from germline, CDR1 is SGHDT and CDR2 is YYEEEE. The length of the CDR3 is 18 residues. Trimming cost V 1 base and J 3 bases, with 23 bases left between them. This CDR3 reads CASSLPRPFSGGIYEQYF. For the CDR3, the DNA is TGTGCCAGCAGCTTGCCCCGACCTTTTTCTGGGGGGATCTACGAGCAGTACTTC.

This clonotype is termed medium-sized. V gene TRBV5-1 combines with J gene TRBJ2-7, with 7 bases matching TRBD1. This CDR3 has 14 residues. CDR1 SGHRS and CDR2 YFSETQ come from the germline V gene. J gave up 2 bases and V 0 bases, and 2 bases lay outside the gene matches. The DNA for the CDR3 is TGCGCCAGCAGCTTGGCCGGGACAGCCTACGAGCAGTACTTC. Its protein product is CASSLAGTAYEQYF.

By sample fraction, this clonotype is medium-sized (0.01 to 0.1%). The chain joins TRBV2 to TRBJ1-1; no firm D call. The germline V and J ends were trimmed by 6 bases and 0 bases, with 11 bases remaining between them. The CDR3 has 14 residues. Germline loops: CDR1 SNHLY, CDR2 FYNNEI. CDR3 loop: CASRIYFLNTEAFF. In DNA form, the CDR3 reads TGTGCCAGCAGGATTTACTTTTTGAACACTGAAGCTTTCTTT.

The chain couples TRBV5-1 to TRBJ2-5; 7 nucleotides agree with TRBD1. Trimming cost V 0 bases and J 2 bases; bases outside gene matches: 1. Germline V CDR1 and CDR2: SGHRS, YFSETQ. The CDR3 length is 14 residues. The CDR3 DNA reads TGCGCCAGCAGCTTGGGGACAGGTCAAGAGACCCAGTACTTC. Translated: CASSLGTGQETQYF.

This clonotype has only a few counts. A clone one base away is much larger, so this may be a read error. The CDR3 protein is CANSPEQDRGKLFF. CDR3 DNA sequence: TGTGCCAACAGCCCGGAGCAGGATCGGGGAAAACTGTTTTTT. The gene calls are TRBV5-5 and TRBJ1-4; no clear D. This CDR3 region has 14 residues. Per the germline V gene, CDR1 is SGHKS and CDR2 is YYEKEE (reference sequence). The full variable domain, in which reference TRBV5-5 and TRBJ1-4 provide the parts outside the CDR3, is DAGVTQSPTHLIKTRGQQVTLRCSPISGHKSVSWYQQVLGQGPQFIFQYYEKEERGRGNFPDRFSARQFPNYSSELNVNALLLGDSALYLCANSPEQDRGKLFFGSGTQLSVL.

This clonotype was detected only a few times. This sequence joins TRBV4-2 and TRBJ2-1; 9 bases agree with TRBD2. The junction had 22 bases not matched to a gene; V was cut back by 0 bases and J by 10 bases. Germline values: CDR1 LGHNA, CDR2 YNFKEQ. This CDR3 spans 20 amino acids. The CDR3 region is CASSQESISFGLAGRREQFF. In DNA, the CDR3 is TGTGCCAGCAGCCAAGAGTCCATATCTTTCGGGCTAGCGGGACGTAGAGAGCAGTTCTTC.